This TCR beta chain is from a study of blood T cell repertoires in COVID-19. Study summary: The United States, Italy and Spain supplied acute and convalescent COVID-19 samples. PBMCs, B-cell-depleted T cells, or T cells were the source of the cDNA or gDNA that made up the material.

Under the authors' procedure: Researchers report that nucleated cell counts were estimated from reference gene primer amplification. Profiling relied on immunoSEQ multiplex PCR, and the TCRdb table lists in-frame clones only, not all of them. V, J and clone size derive from that table, while D and trimming were established from the DNA sequence. The sample has approximately 150,000 clones; about four fifths are singletons. This CDR3 has 14 amino acids. In germline, CDR1 is MNHEY, CDR2 SVGAGI. J was trimmed by 7 bases and V by 5 bases; bases with no gene match: 8. The receptor was isolated from a woman between 65 and 79 years old with acute or convalescent COVID-19. J is TRBJ1-5 and V is TRBV6-5; 7 bases line up with TRBD1. Material: peripheral blood. The CDR3 loop is CASSRQGGGQPQHF. Written as DNA, the CDR3 is TGTGCCAGCAGTCGACAGGGCGGTGGACAGCCCCAGCATTTT.